One and the same sample provided the 15 T cell receptor beta chains below, sequenced in a study of cytomegalovirus exposure and HLA in healthy donors. Amplification used 60 Vbeta primers and 13 Jbeta primers. Profiling relied on immunoSEQ multiplex PCR, and the TCRdb table lists in-frame clones only, not all of them. The table includes 180,000 or so clones, 75% to 85% detected once. Sequencing was done on a sample of PBMCs. These receptors originate from a man aged 18 to 35 in good health and CMV-seronegative.

This chain joins TRBV9 and TRBJ1-2, with TRBD1 as a possible D gene (6 bases). The V and J ends lost 0 bases and 6 bases respectively, with 9 bases between them. Per germline, CDR1 SGDLS and CDR2 YYNGEE. The CDR3 is 13 residues long. The CDR3 DNA sequence: TGTGCCAGCAGCGTAGGGGCAGGGGATGGCTACACCTTC. Protein: CASSVGAGDGYTF.

The chain joins TRBV28 to TRBJ1-5; tentative D call: TRBD1 (6 bases). The CDR3 runs 15 residues. Germline-derived CDR1 and CDR2 are MDHEN and SYDVKM. The ends were cut back, 4 bases at V and 11 bases at J, with 21 bases in the middle. CDR3 bases: TGTGCCAGCAGTTCGATAATACAGGGAATGAGGTCCCAGCATTTT. It is translated as CASSSIIQGMRSQHF. Looking up the rest from reference TRBV28 and TRBJ1-5 gives the full variable domain: DVKVTQSSRYLVKRTGEKVFLECVQDMDHENMFWYRQDPGLGLRLIYFSYDVKMKEKGDIPEGYSVSREKKERFSLILESASTNQTSMYLCASSSIIQGMRSQHFGDGTRLSIL.

The table lists this clone with a few counts. The genes are TRBV25-1 and TRBJ2-1, with D possibly being TRBD1 (5 bases). Germline CDR1 reads MGHDK; CDR2 reads SYGVNS. V lost 6 bases and J 2 bases, leaving 11 bases between the germline ends. CDR3 size: 14 residues. The CDR3 DNA sequence: TGTGCCAGCAGGGACCCGGACACCTACAATGAGCAGTTCTTC. Translating it yields CASRDPDTYNEQFF.

The chain is built from TRBV4-2 and TRBJ1-2, with D possibly matching TRBD1 (6 bases). V gave up 1 base and J gave up 4 bases, with 7 bases separating them. This CDR3 comprises 13 residues. Germline CDR1 LGHNA, CDR2 YNFKEQ. The CDR3 region has the DNA TGTGCCAGCAGCCAAGTGGACAGCTATGGCTACACCTTC. Translation gives CASSQVDSYGYTF.

The chain carries TRBV7-8 and TRBJ2-3; no clear D. V lost 1 base and J lost 2, with 4 bases in between. The germline gives CDR1 SGHVS, CDR2 FQNEAQ. This CDR3 spans 13 amino acids. DNA of the CDR3: TGTGCCAGCAGCTTAGTAAACACAGATACGCAGTATTTT. Translated: CASSLVNTDTQYF.

V is TRBV6-1 and J is TRBJ2-7; D is ambiguous. The CDR3 is 11 residues long. Looked up from germline, CDR1 is MNHNS and CDR2 is SASEGT. V lost 5 bases and J lost 4, with 6 bases in between. CDR3 sequence: CASSSRYEQYF. The CDR3 DNA reads TGTGCCAGCAGTTCCCGGTACGAGCAGTACTTC.

The gene calls are TRBV7-2 and TRBJ1-2, with D perhaps TRBD1 (6 bases). The V gene's germline CDR1 is SGHTA and CDR2 FQGNSA. The CDR3 has 15 amino acids. Trimming cost V 0 bases and J 3 bases, with 11 bases left between them. The CDR3 sequence is CASSLAWGLDYGYTF. CDR3 nucleotide sequence: TGTGCCAGCAGCTTAGCTTGGGGGCTAGACTATGGCTACACCTTC.

The V gene is TRBV19, the J gene TRBJ1-1, with 7 nucleotides matching TRBD1. The V and J ends lost 6 bases and 7 bases, in that order; junction bases with no gene match: 14. There are 15 residues in the CDR3. Germline values: CDR1 LNHDA, CDR2 SQIVND (reference sequence). The CDR3: CASSLPLRGRGEAFF. The DNA for the CDR3 is TGTGCCAGTAGCCTCCCTTTGAGGGGGCGGGGTGAAGCTTTCTTT.

This chain uses TRBV5-1 with TRBJ1-1; no reliable D call. V was cut by 6 bases and J by 1 base, with 13 bases left in between. Germline-derived CDR1 and CDR2 are SGHRS and YFSETQ. CDR3 size: 14 residues. The CDR3: CASMRGDGNTEAFF. For the CDR3, the DNA is TGCGCCAGCATGAGAGGAGACGGGAACACTGAAGCTTTCTTT. Complete variable domain (other parts from reference TRBV5-1 and TRBJ1-1): KAGVTQTPRYLIKTRGQQVTLSCSPISGHRSVSWYQQTPGQGLQFLFEYFSETQRNKGNFPGRFSGRQFSNSRSEMNVSTLELGDSALYLCASMRGDGNTEAFFGQGTRLTVV.

This clone was picked up one time. The chain has TRBV4-3 and TRBJ2-2; 10 bases fit TRBD2. With V trimmed by 1 base and J by 8 bases, 10 bases remained unmatched. The CDR3 covers 17 residues. Germline-derived CDR1 and CDR2 are LGHNA and YSLEER. The CDR3 DNA sequence: TGCGCCAGCAGCCAAGCGAGGACTAGCGGAGCTAAAGGGGAGCTGTTTTTT. Protein sequence: CASSQARTSGAKGELFF.

This chain connects TRBV27 to TRBJ2-7, with 8 bases matching TRBD2. This CDR3 is built from 18 residues. Losses at the gene ends were 5 bases for V and 1 base for J; bases not matched to a gene: 16. Germline-derived CDR1 and CDR2 are MNHEY and SMNVEV (reference sequence). CDR3 sequence reads: CASSPHTREGPVSYEQYF. The CDR3 nucleotides are TGTGCCAGCAGTCCTCACACCCGGGAGGGACCGGTATCCTACGAGCAGTACTTC.

The V call is TRBV27, the J call TRBJ2-7; 8 nucleotides line up with TRBD2. This CDR3 is 16 amino acids long. Germline-derived CDR1 and CDR2 are MNHEY and SMNVEV (reference sequence). Trimming removed 4 bases from V and 2 bases from J; junction bases left unmatched: 10. CDR3 residues: CASSSSSTSGPYEQYF. CDR3 DNA sequence: TGTGCCAGCAGTTCCTCCTCCACTAGCGGTCCCTACGAGCAGTACTTC.

The CDR3 DNA sequence: TGTGCCAGCAGCACACCACACAGGGCCAACACTGAAGCTTTCTTT. It specifies CASSTPHRANTEAFF. The chain links TRBV4-2 to TRBJ1-1; possibly TRBD1 for D (6 bases). Trimming took 5 bases from V and 2 from J, leaving 15 bases between them. This CDR3 is 15 amino acids long. Germline CDR1 and CDR2: LGHNA and YNFKEQ.

The chain carries TRBV30 and TRBJ2-5; 7 nucleotides agree with TRBD2. Germline V CDR1 and CDR2: GTSNPN, SVGIG (reference sequence). The ends lost 4 bases at V and 5 bases at J; junction bases unmatched: 16. The CDR3 extends over 16 amino acids. This CDR3 is CAWNGAPGLDRETQYF. The CDR3 nucleotides are TGTGCCTGGAATGGAGCCCCTGGACTAGACCGGGAGACCCAGTACTTC.

This rearrangement joins TRBV6-5 to TRBJ1-1; 8 bases match TRBD1. Losses at the gene ends were 5 bases for V and 5 bases for J; bases not matched to a gene: 10. CDR3 size: 15 residues. Germline lookup yields CDR1 MNHEY and CDR2 SVGAGI. CDR3 loop: CASSPRGRGQTEAFF. In nucleotides, the CDR3 is TGTGCCAGCAGTCCTCGAGGCAGGGGGCAAACTGAAGCTTTCTTT.